The TCR beta chain under discussion was sequenced for a study of PD-1 blockade in classical Hodgkin lymphoma. On the study more broadly: Nivolumab was administered to patients intravenously at 3 mg/kg every 2 weeks. Study outcomes and limitations: Baseline TCR diversity was reportedly lower in newly diagnosed patients than in healthy donors. It was reported as lower still in relapsed/refractory patients. What drove the repertoire differences, possibly disease activity or prior therapy, has not been defined.

All the patients suffered relapse after autologous stem cell transplantation, and brentuximab vedotin exposure differed. Patients' outcomes at their best amounted to complete response, partial response or progressive disease. Germline loops: CDR1 KGHSH, CDR2 LQKENI. The CDR3 runs to 14 residues. Trimming removed 5 bases from V and 2 bases from J, with 12 bases in between. Method: immunoSEQ multiplex PCR; TCRdb's copy keeps in-frame clones and lacks some. Of about 110,000 clones listed, 80% to 90% were seen once; the top ten hold approximately 20%. Turning to this clone: What it binds is unknown.

The rearrangement joins TRBV18 to TRBJ1-2; maybe TRBD1 (5 bases). The source is a human donor with classical Hodgkin lymphoma. This specimen was peripheral blood mononuclear cells (PBMCs), taken before the second cycle of nivolumab. The CDR3 reads CASSSGRENYGYTF. CDR3 DNA: TGTGCCAGCTCATCTGGCAGGGAGAACTATGGCTACACCTTC.